This TCR beta chain came from a study of cytomegalovirus exposure and HLA in healthy donors. Notes on the study in general: In an earlier analysis, about 87% or about 30%: the productive usage of most TCR beta V segments.

Vbeta (60) and Jbeta (13) primers were used in the PCR. The assay was immunoSEQ multiplex PCR, and TCRdb's table has in-frame clones only and misses some. Among about 120,000 clones listed, about four fifths were seen once. CDR3 length: 12 residues. The V gene's germline CDR1 is SEHNR and CDR2 FQNEAQ (reference sequence). This clone was seen only a few times. Antigen: not known. An end of the junction does not agree with germline; a read error may underlie this. The source of this sequence is a female donor in good health and CMV-seropositive. Sequencing was carried out using PBMCs. The V call is TRBV7-9, the J call TRBJ1-1, with 7 bases aligning to TRBD1. The CDR3 loop is CSSSPTGAKAFF. As DNA, the CDR3 is TGTTCCAGCAGCCCTACAGGGGCTAAAGCTTTCTTT.